This T cell receptor (beta chain) was captured in a study of T cells after yellow fever vaccination (dated by TCRdb to about 2019). Regarding the complete study: The SMART-Seq v4 Ultra Low Input RNA kit was used to prepare libraries from fractions with low cell numbers. To follow T-cell clones before and after primary and booster YFV17D yellow fever vaccination, bulk TCR alpha and beta repertoires were sequenced over time. Bulk PBMC replicates and cell subsets were isolated from blood drawn at multiple timepoints before and after both primary and secondary immunization. Two healthy male donors made up the cohort, one aged 18 to 29 years and the other aged 30 to 40 years. The paper's findings and limits, for the study overall: Because abundant contaminating clonotypes from the bulk population could be contained in FACS-sorted repertoires, computational filtering was required. After the booster, most clones that had expanded after primary vaccination were detected again (approximately 97% of CD4 and around nine tenths of CD8), suggesting broad maintenance of memory. The secondary T-cell response was weaker than the primary response but faster, peaking on day 5 instead of day 15. Only a couple of donors were included in the study, so the extent to which the findings can be generalized is limited. A small share of clonotypes occurred in both CD4 and CD8 compartments, likely arising from convergent recombination.

The treatment or condition label corresponds to: live attenuated yellow fever vaccine strain. At each blood-draw timepoint, two biological replicates of bulk PBMCs were obtained. PBMCs were isolated from peripheral blood using a standard Ficoll-Paque protocol. TriZol was used to extract RNA from bulk PBMCs, from CD4 and CD8 fractions, and from dextramer-positive and dextramer-negative fractions. The instrument given in TCRdb is Illumina NovaSeq 6000. TCR cDNA was synthesized by 5'RACE template switching, which introduced a universal primer site and unique molecular identifiers. Priming of cDNA synthesis was performed from both the TCR alpha and TCR beta constant segments. Two PCR steps were used to amplify libraries, with sample barcodes and sequencing adapters being added in the second step. Sequencing of the libraries was done on either Illumina HiSeq 2500 (2x100 bp) or NovaSeq (2x150 bp). The paper's processing steps were these. Reads were demultiplexed and collapsed into UMI consensus sequences with MIGEC, and V(D)J alignment was performed with MiXCR. Vaccine-responding clonotypes were defined with edgeR using replicate PBMC samples, requiring FDR below 0.01 and a log2 fold change above 5 up to day 15. CD4 or CD8 identity was assigned to each bulk clonotype according to whether the clonotype was present at higher abundance in the sequenced CD4 repertoire or the sequenced CD8 repertoire. TCRdb took the public reads, trimmed them with fastp at Q25, ran MiXCR for clone calling and kept in-frame beta chains. Each record represents a unique CDR3 protein, reported with the most common genes and DNA among its rows. In this record, the V and J calls reflect TCRdb's handling and not the investigators' own analysis. Counted in this sample were 250,000 to 400,000 distinct CDR3 sequences; roughly 4.3% of them appeared once. Approximately 19% of the sample is held by the ten biggest clonotypes.

The germline V gene encodes CDR1 SGHAT and CDR2 FQNNGV. The CDR3 holds 14 amino acids from the cysteine to the phenylalanine. The sequence is cut down to CDR3 DNA, 42 bases in frame from base 1. The trim is 4 bases for V and 7 bases for J, with a gap of 13 bases between the germline ends. Concerning this clonotype: Its cognate antigen has yet to be identified. Base qualities are not provided; no much larger clone lies one nucleotide away.

The V and J segments used are TRBV11-2 and TRBJ2-2; the D gene cannot be resolved beyond TRBD1 or TRBD2, each matching 5 bases. The specimen was PBMCs, collected 15 days after the yellow fever booster vaccination. The receptor was derived from a man aged 18-30 years who received the YFV17D yellow fever vaccine. The DNA sequence is TGTGCCAGCAGCTATTCTACTGGGGGCGGGGAGCTGTTTTTT. This is translated as CASSYSTGGGELFF.